These T cell receptor beta chains were read from a single sample in a study of regulatory T cells in long-lasting Graves disease. TCRdb ran MiXCR on the multiplex PCR reads and lists one entry per CDR3 protein. The sample gives around 300,000 distinct CDR3 sequences, around 21% of which show up once; about 56% is in the top ten. The input for sequencing was peripheral blood mononuclear cells (PBMCs), taken when the disease was refractory, from a patient treated with antithyroid drugs. These receptors all stem from a female donor with Graves disease. The CDR3 runs from the conserved cysteine through the conserved F or W. The D gene is left open where the match is weak. Clone sizes are given selectively: once, few, many, or a class where the clone is expanded.

v_call,j_call,clone_size,d_call,cdr3_aa,cdr3_nt
TRBV6-1,TRBJ2-3,medium-sized,TRBD2,CASTEIAGADTQYF,TGTGCCAGCACCGAAATAGCGGGGGCGGATACGCAGTATTTT
TRBV7-9,TRBJ1-2,-,-,CASSFDSNYGYTF,TGTGCCAGCAGCTTCGACAGCAACTATGGCTACACCTTC
TRBV5-5,TRBJ1-2,-,-,CASSLGEYGYTF,TGTGCCAGCAGCTTAGGAGAGTATGGCTACACCTTC
TRBV7-9,TRBJ2-7,few,-,CASSLWDTTYEQYF,TGTGCCAGCAGCCTTTGGGACACTACTTACGAGCAGTACTTC
TRBV7-9,TRBJ1-4,-,-,CASSSSGTPGHEKLFF,TGTGCCAGCAGCTCCTCCGGGACACCGGGACATGAAAAACTGTTTTTT
TRBV6-4,TRBJ1-1,-,-,CASILEGSSNTEAFF,TGTGCCAGCATCCTCGAGGGGTCCTCGAACACTGAAGCTTTCTTT
TRBV20-1,TRBJ1-5,many,-,CSASRGARQPQHF,TGCAGTGCTAGTCGGGGGGCCAGGCAGCCCCAGCATTTT
TRBV5-1,TRBJ2-5,-,TRBD1,CASSMGQNKETQYF,TGCGCCAGCAGCATGGGACAGAATAAAGAGACCCAGTACTTC
TRBV29-1,TRBJ1-1,-,-,CSVVTTEAFF,TGCAGCGTTGTAACCACTGAAGCTTTCTTT
TRBV7-9,TRBJ1-2,-,-,CASSSVGWPYGYTF,TGTGCCAGCAGCTCTGTGGGGTGGCCCTATGGCTACACCTTC
TRBV29-1,TRBJ1-2,many,TRBD1,CSVAQATGAVNYGYTF,TGCAGCGTGGCCCAAGCGACAGGGGCGGTTAACTATGGCTACACCTTC
TRBV2,TRBJ1-2,many,TRBD1,CASSGGGTVWGYTF,TGTGCCAGCAGTGGGGGGGGGACAGTATGGGGCTACACCTTC
TRBV7-9,TRBJ2-2,-,-,CASSYDRRGGELFF,TGTGCCAGCAGCTATGACAGAAGGGGCGGGGAGCTGTTTTTT
TRBV20-1,TRBJ2-5,many,TRBD1,CSARAGQGGQETQYF,TGCAGTGCTAGAGCGGGACAGGGGGGACAAGAGACCCAGTACTTC
TRBV5-1,TRBJ2-1,-,TRBD2,CASSLIAGESYNEQFF,TGCGCCAGCAGCTTGATAGCGGGAGAATCCTACAATGAGCAGTTCTTC
TRBV6-1,TRBJ2-1,few,TRBD2,CASWDGTSGRNEQFF,TGTGCCAGCTGGGATGGGACTAGCGGGAGGAATGAGCAGTTCTTC
TRBV5-5,TRBJ1-4,few,TRBD1,CASSLEGDRKAKLFF,TGTGCCAGCAGCTTGGAGGGGGACAGGAAGGCAAAACTGTTTTTT
TRBV7-9,TRBJ2-2,-,-,CASRDLSHTGELFF,TGTGCCAGCCGAGACCTCTCGCACACCGGGGAGCTGTTTTTT
TRBV19,TRBJ2-1,-,TRBD2,CASSMGGLAGGSYNEQFF,TGTGCCAGTAGTATGGGGGGACTAGCGGGAGGATCCTACAATGAGCAGTTCTTC
TRBV18,TRBJ2-4,many,-,CASSPGQSTQYF,TGTGCCAGCTCACCAGGACAGTCTACTCAGTACTTC
TRBV28,TRBJ1-4,-,TRBD1,CASRVGQGAANEKLFF,TGTGCCAGCAGGGTGGGACAGGGGGCGGCTAATGAAAAACTGTTTTTT
TRBV10-3,TRBJ2-5,many,TRBD1,CAISGDRVRETQYF,TGTGCCATCAGTGGTGACAGGGTTAGAGAGACCCAGTACTTC
TRBV6-9,TRBJ2-2,-,TRBD2,CASSLSLAGPGELFF,TGTGCCAGCAGTTTGTCCCTAGCGGGACCCGGGGAGCTGTTTTTT
TRBV28,TRBJ2-7,many,TRBD1,CASSTTGTGSNEQYF,TGTGCCAGCAGTACGACCGGGACAGGTAGTAACGAGCAGTACTTC
TRBV11-2,TRBJ2-5,-,TRBD2,CASSTPGLAGGETQYF,TGTGCCAGCAGTACCCCGGGACTAGCGGGAGGAGAGACCCAGTACTTC
TRBV20-1,TRBJ1-1,many,-,CSAQGQLNTEAFF,TGCAGTGCTCAAGGACAGCTGAACACTGAAGCTTTCTTT
TRBV6-4,TRBJ1-1,few,-,CASSDSIGGEAFF,TGTGCCAGCAGTGACTCGATCGGGGGTGAAGCTTTCTTT
TRBV4-1,TRBJ2-7,-,-,CASSPGRGGGEQYF,TGCGCCAGCAGTCCAGGTAGAGGGGGTGGCGAGCAGTACTTC
TRBV9,TRBJ2-7,many,-,CASSGETYEQYF,TGTGCCAGCAGCGGAGAGACCTACGAGCAGTACTTC
TRBV7-9,TRBJ2-7,-,TRBD2,CASSFIVAGGLFPYEQYF,TGTGCCAGCAGCTTCATTGTAGCGGGAGGTTTGTTTCCGTACGAGCAGTACTTC
TRBV28,TRBJ2-7,many,TRBD2,CATRDTSERPTYEQYF,TGTGCCACCCGAGACACTAGCGAGCGACCAACCTACGAGCAGTACTTC
TRBV6-1,TRBJ2-7,many,TRBD2,CASLGLGEPYEQYF,TGTGCCAGCCTGGGACTAGGAGAACCCTACGAGCAGTACTTC
TRBV30,TRBJ2-4,many,-,CAWSGDIQYF,TGTGCCTGGAGTGGAGATATTCAGTACTTC
TRBV19,TRBJ1-2,-,-,CASSIETLYGYTF,TGTGCCAGTAGCATCGAGACGCTCTATGGCTACACCTTC
TRBV29-1,TRBJ2-7,-,-,CSVTSTGPYEQYF,TGCAGCGTCACATCCACTGGCCCTTACGAGCAGTACTTC
TRBV3-1,TRBJ2-1,-,TRBD2,CASSQDGGRAQFF,TGTGCCAGCAGCCAAGACGGTGGGAGGGCCCAGTTCTTC
TRBV5-1,TRBJ2-5,few,-,CASSLAGTLETQYF,TGCGCCAGCAGCTTGGCGGGAACTTTAGAGACCCAGTACTTC
TRBV28,TRBJ2-7,-,-,CASTGAGEFHEQYF,TGTGCCAGCACAGGGGCAGGGGAATTCCACGAGCAGTACTTC
TRBV28,TRBJ2-2,many,-,CASSFQNTGELFF,TGTGCCAGCAGTTTCCAGAACACCGGGGAGCTGTTTTTT
TRBV12-5,TRBJ1-2,many,-,CASGLAGGAVNGYTF,TGTGCTAGTGGTTTGGCCGGAGGAGCGGTAAATGGCTACACCTTC
TRBV20-1,TRBJ2-5,many,-,CSATGQLGETQYF,TGCAGTGCTACCGGACAGTTGGGCGAGACCCAGTACTTC
TRBV7-2,TRBJ2-1,few,TRBD2,CASSPTGTSAHNEQFF,TGTGCCAGCAGCCCTACCGGGACTAGCGCGCACAATGAGCAGTTCTTC
TRBV20-1,TRBJ2-5,many,TRBD2,CSASNRGREKETQYF,TGCAGTGCTAGTAATCGCGGGAGGGAAAAAGAGACCCAGTACTTC
TRBV11-1,TRBJ2-2,few,TRBD2,CASSPRRLAGALNTGELFF,TGTGCCAGCAGCCCTCGTCGACTAGCGGGAGCCCTGAACACCGGGGAGCTGTTTTTT
TRBV12-3/TRBV12-4,TRBJ2-7,many,-,CASSFVGPGQEQYF,TGTGCCAGCAGTTTCGTAGGTCCAGGGCAGGAGCAGTACTTC
TRBV5-1,TRBJ2-7,-,TRBD2,CASSFGGRAYEQYF,TGCGCCAGCAGCTTCGGCGGGAGGGCCTACGAGCAGTACTTC
TRBV3-1,TRBJ2-4,few,-,CASSRGGVKNIQYF,TGTGCCAGCAGCCGTGGGGGAGTCAAAAACATTCAGTACTTC
TRBV28,TRBJ2-1,-,TRBD2,CASSPETRGLAGAYNEQFF,TGTGCCAGCAGTCCCGAAACCAGGGGACTAGCGGGAGCCTACAATGAGCAGTTCTTC
TRBV6-1,TRBJ2-5,many,-,CASSDRHGRQETQYF,TGTGCCAGCAGTGACCGACATGGGAGGCAAGAGACCCAGTACTTC
TRBV7-3,TRBJ1-1,-,-,CASSPMGGTEAFF,TGTGCCAGCAGCCCAATGGGGGGGACTGAAGCTTTCTTT
TRBV20-1,TRBJ2-4,many,-,CSAEVIAKNIQYF,TGCAGTGCCGAGGTTATAGCCAAAAACATTCAGTACTTC
TRBV28,TRBJ1-5,many,-,CASSLSGATGSQHF,TGTGCCAGCAGTCTATCAGGGGCGACCGGGTCCCAGCATTTT
TRBV30,TRBJ1-1,-,-,CALGILNTEAFF,TGTGCCTTAGGGATTTTGAACACTGAAGCTTTCTTT
TRBV7-2,TRBJ2-2,many,-,CASSLAWGEELFF,TGTGCCAGCAGCTTAGCCTGGGGCGAGGAGCTGTTTTTT
TRBV7-9,TRBJ2-4,-,-,CASSLTRDLAKNIQYF,TGTGCCAGCAGCTTGACCCGGGATCTAGCCAAAAACATTCAGTACTTC